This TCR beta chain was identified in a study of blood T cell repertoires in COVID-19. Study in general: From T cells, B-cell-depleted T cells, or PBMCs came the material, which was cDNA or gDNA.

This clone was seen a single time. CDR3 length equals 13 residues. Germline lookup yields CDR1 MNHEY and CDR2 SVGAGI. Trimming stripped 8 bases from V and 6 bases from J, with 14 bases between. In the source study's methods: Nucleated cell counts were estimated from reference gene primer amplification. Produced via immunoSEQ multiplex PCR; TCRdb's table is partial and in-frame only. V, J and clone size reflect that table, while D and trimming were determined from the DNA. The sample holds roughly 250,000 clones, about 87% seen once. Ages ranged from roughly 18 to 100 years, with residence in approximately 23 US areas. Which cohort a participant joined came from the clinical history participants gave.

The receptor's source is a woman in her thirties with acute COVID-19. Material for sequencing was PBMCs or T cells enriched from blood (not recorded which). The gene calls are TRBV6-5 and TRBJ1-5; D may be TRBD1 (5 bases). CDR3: CASQQEPSQPQHF. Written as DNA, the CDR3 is TGTGCCAGCCAACAGGAACCAAGTCAGCCCCAGCATTTT.